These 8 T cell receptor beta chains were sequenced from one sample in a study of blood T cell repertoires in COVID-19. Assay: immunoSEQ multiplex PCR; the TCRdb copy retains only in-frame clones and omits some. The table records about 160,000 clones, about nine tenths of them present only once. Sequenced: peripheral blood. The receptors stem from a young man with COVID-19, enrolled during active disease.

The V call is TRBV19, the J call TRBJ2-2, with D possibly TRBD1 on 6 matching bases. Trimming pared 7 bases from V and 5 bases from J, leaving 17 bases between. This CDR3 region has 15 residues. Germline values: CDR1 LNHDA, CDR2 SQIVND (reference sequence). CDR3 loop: CASIYTGSSTGELFF. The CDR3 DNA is TGTGCCAGTATTTATACAGGGTCAAGTACCGGGGAGCTGTTTTTT.

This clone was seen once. CDR3 nucleotides: TGTGCCTCAGCGGGGACAGGGGGTGAAGCTTTCTTT. It is translated as CASAGTGGEAFF. V gene TRBV28 combines with J gene TRBJ1-1; 11 bases match TRBD1. The germline V gene has CDR1 MDHEN and CDR2 SYDVKM. V was pared by 11 bases and J by 7 bases, with 6 bases of the junction left unmatched. The CDR3 contains 12 residues.

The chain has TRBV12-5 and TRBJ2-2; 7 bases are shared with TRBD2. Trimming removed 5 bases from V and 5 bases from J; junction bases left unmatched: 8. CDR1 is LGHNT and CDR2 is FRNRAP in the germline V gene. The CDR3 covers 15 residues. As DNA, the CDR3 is TGTGCTAGTGGTCCCGGACAAGCGGGGACCGGGGAGCTGTTTTTT. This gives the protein CASGPGQAGTGELFF.

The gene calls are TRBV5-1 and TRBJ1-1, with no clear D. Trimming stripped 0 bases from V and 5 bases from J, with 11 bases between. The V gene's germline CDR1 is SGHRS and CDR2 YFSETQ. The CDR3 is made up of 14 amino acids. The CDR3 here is CASSLGPAGTEAFF. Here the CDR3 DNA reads TGCGCCAGCAGCTTGGGCCCCGCGGGAACTGAAGCTTTCTTT.

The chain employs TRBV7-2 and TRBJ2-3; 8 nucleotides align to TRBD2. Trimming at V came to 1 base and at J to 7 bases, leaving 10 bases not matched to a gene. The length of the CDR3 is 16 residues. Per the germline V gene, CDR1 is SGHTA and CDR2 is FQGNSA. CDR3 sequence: CASSLEAGTRFYTQYF. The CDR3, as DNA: TGTGCCAGCAGCTTAGAGGCCGGGACTAGATTTTATACGCAGTATTTT.

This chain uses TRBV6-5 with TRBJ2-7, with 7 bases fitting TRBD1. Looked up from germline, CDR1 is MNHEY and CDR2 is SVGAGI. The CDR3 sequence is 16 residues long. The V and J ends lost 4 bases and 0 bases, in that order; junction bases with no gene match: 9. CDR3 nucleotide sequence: TGTGCCAGCAGTTTTGCCGGGACAGCTTCCTCCTACGAGCAGTACTTC. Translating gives CASSFAGTASSYEQYF.

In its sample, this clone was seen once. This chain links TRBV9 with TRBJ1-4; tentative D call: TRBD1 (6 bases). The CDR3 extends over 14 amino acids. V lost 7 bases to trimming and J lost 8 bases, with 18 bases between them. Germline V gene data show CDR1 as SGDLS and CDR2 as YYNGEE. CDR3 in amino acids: CASSRAGGGEKLFF. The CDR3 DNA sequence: TGTGCCAGCTCCCGAGCGGGGGGCGGAGAAAAACTGTTTTTT.

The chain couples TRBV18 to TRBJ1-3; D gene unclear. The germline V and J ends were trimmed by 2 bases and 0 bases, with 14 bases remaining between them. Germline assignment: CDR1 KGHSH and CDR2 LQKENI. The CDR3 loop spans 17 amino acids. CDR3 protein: CASSPYPGSSSGNTIYF. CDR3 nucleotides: TGTGCCAGCTCACCATACCCGGGGTCAAGCTCTGGAAACACCATATATTTT. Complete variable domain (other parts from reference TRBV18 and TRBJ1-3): NAGVMQNPRHLVRRRGQEARLRCSPMKGHSHVYWYRQLPEEGLKFMVYLQKENIIDESGMPKERFSAEFPKEGPSILRIQQVVRGDSAAYFCASSPYPGSSSGNTIYFGEGSWLTVV.